The clone carrying this T cell receptor beta chain was observed many times. What it binds is unknown. These data belong to a study of beta chain bispecific antibodies for T cell cancers. The CDR3 sequence is 13 residues long. CDR1 is SNHLY, CDR2 FYNNEI, per germline. V was pared by 5 bases and J by 2 bases, with 8 bases between. TCRdb used MiXCR to reprocess the 5' RACE reads, holding one entry per CDR3 protein. The table records about 20,000 distinct CDR3 sequences, approximately 2.2% of them present only once. Study-wide results and limits: Normal T cells contributed less of the targeted TRBV signal than the leukemia cells did. Anti-TRBV12 exposure, compared with anti-CD19, reduced the TRBV12-3 proportion of TRBV signal by about 99%.

Either OKT3 anti-CD3 antibody or CD3/CD28 beads expanded T cells from blood mononuclear cells over approximately three days. The rearrangement links TRBV2 to TRBJ2-3; no definite D call. This sample comprised healthy donor T cells cultured with leukemia cells, obtained from a culture containing a bispecific antibody targeting TCR Vbeta12. The TCR comes from a human donor in good health. Some clones in this sample may be carry-over from other donors' samples. CDR3 residues: CASSPRLTDTQYF. The DNA for the CDR3 is TGTGCCAGCAGTCCCAGGCTCACAGATACGCAGTATTTT.